This entry concerns a single T cell receptor beta chain. Its antigen is unknown. The V gene end was trimmed by 0 bases and the J gene end by 5 bases; junction bases not matched to a gene: 7. Germline V gene sequence: CDR1 SGHRS, CDR2 YFSETQ. There are 15 residues in the CDR3. This entry comes from a study of T-cell reconstitution after alpha-beta-depleted transplantation in children. Study-wide results and caveats: Once a year had passed after transplant, T-cell counts and diversity came mostly from newly produced T cells. At around two months after transplant, the alpha-beta T cells were reportedly derived from several hundred expanded clones that came from non-depleted graft cells. Elevated TCRbeta diversity at day 60 was traced, in some patients, to surviving recipient T cells and thymic progenitors.

Unique molecular identifiers were incorporated during preparation of the TCRbeta library. TCRdb re-called the PCR reads through MiXCR, storing one row per CDR3 protein. Found here are about 340,000 distinct CDR3 sequences, about 16% of them singletons; the top ten hold around 41%. The TCR originated in a male patient aged 2-9 years who had a stem cell transplant for acute lymphoblastic leukemia, so the T cells may come from the graft donor. This rearrangement joins TRBV5-1 to TRBJ1-1; 7 bases are shared with TRBD1. This specimen consisted of PBMCs, mostly from graft donor cells, obtained 360 days after TCRalphabeta/CD19-depleted stem cell transplant. Here the CDR3 DNA reads TGCGCCAGCAGCTTGGGACAGGGAATACAAACTGAAGCTTTCTTT. Protein sequence: CASSLGQGIQTEAFF.